This paragraph reports one TCR beta chain. Together with a sample-barcoded 5' primer, a J-beta primer mix was included in a second PCR lasting about 7 to 12 cycles. MiXCR, applied by TCRdb to the 5' RACE reads, yields one record per CDR3 protein. The sample contains roughly 800,000 distinct CDR3 sequences, 20% to 30% of which appear only once. The individuals who served as donors were healthy Caucasians living in Russia, aged about 6 to 100. This entry belongs to a study of blood T cells in healthy people across ages. The wider study: Per every two T cells, about one barcoded beta molecule was captured by template switching.

The same data also went into a second study, on T cells of mothers and their children. From that report: RNA extracted was entirely used for cDNA synthesis, about 1.6 ug per 15 ul. Sequencing returned over 8 million TCR beta CDR3 reads per mother and approximately 3 million per child.

The sequenced sample consisted of blood. The receptor was isolated from a boy between 5 and 17 years old in good health.

Written as DNA, the CDR3 is TGTGCCAGCAGTTACTCTCCTAGCACCTACGAGCAGTACTTC. Translation: CASSYSPSTYEQYF. The chain carries TRBV6-2 or TRBV6-3 and TRBJ2-7, with D possibly being TRBD2 (5 bases). Germline CDR1 reads MNHEY; CDR2 reads SVGEGT. Trimming stripped 0 bases from V and 2 bases from J, with 8 bases between. The CDR3 is made up of 14 amino acids.